Shown below are 19 T cell receptor beta chains from a single sample sequenced in a study of T cell repertoires in cytomegalovirus infection. Their antigens are not known. TCRdb re-derived calls from the reads in MiXCR, one entry per CDR3 protein. There are about 310,000 distinct CDR3 sequences in the sample; about 25% occur only once, and 13% lies in the top ten. Sequences were derived from cultured PBMCs, sampled from culture after CMV antigen stimulation. Every receptor here comes from a human donor in good health (CMV status not recorded). Some clones in this sample may be carry-over from other donors' samples.

This clonotype was detected a few times. The chain employs TRBV12-3 or TRBV12-4 and TRBJ2-7; D not certain. The CDR3 has 12 residues. The V end lost 6 bases, the J end lost 5 bases, and 11 bases lay between the germline ends. The chain's CDR3 is CASSPSGDEQYV. The DNA of the CDR3 is TGTGCCAGCAGCCCGTCGGGCGACGAGCAGTACGTC.

V usage is TRBV29-1 and J usage is TRBJ2-2, with TRBD1 identical over 8 bases. Germline V gives CDR1 SQVTM, CDR2 ANQGSEA. Trimming took 4 bases from V and 5 from J; bases not matched to a gene: 6. The CDR3 runs 14 residues. CDR3 in amino acids: CSVGWDRRTGELFF. CDR3 coding DNA: TGCAGCGTTGGTTGGGACAGGCGTACCGGGGAGCTGTTTTTT.

The chain combines TRBV19 with TRBJ2-7; D is uncertain. Trimming removed 6 bases from V and 3 bases from J, with 12 bases in between. Germline loops: CDR1 LNHDA, CDR2 SQIVND (reference sequence). CDR3 length: 13 residues. The CDR3 protein is CASSLGADYEQYF. The CDR3 region has the DNA TGTGCCAGTAGCCTAGGCGCAGACTACGAGCAGTACTTC.

This clonotype was recorded a few times. The rearrangement uses TRBV12-3 or TRBV12-4 and TRBJ2-3; tentatively, D is TRBD1 (6 bases). The CDR3 consists of 17 residues. The V and J ends lost 6 bases and 2 bases respectively, with 21 bases between them. This chain's CDR3 is CASSNPVVDRFTDTQYF. CDR3 in DNA: TGTGCCAGCAGCAATCCCGTTGTCGACAGGTTCACAGATACGCAGTATTTT.

V and J are TRBV19 and TRBJ1-1; perhaps TRBD1 as D (5 bases). V gave up 7 bases and J gave up 5 bases, with 20 bases separating them. The germline CDR1 and CDR2 sequences are LNHDA and SQIVND (reference sequence). The CDR3 sequence is 15 residues long. In DNA form, the CDR3 reads TGTGCCAGTAAAGCTTCCTTTTGGGACTCGACTGAAGCTTTCTTT. It yields the protein CASKASFWDSTEAFF.

The chain recombines TRBV20-1 with TRBJ2-3; 7 bases are a match to TRBD2. V was pared by 1 base and J by 8 bases, with 6 bases of the junction left unmatched. There are 13 residues in the CDR3. Germline CDR1 is DFQATT and CDR2 is SNEGSKA (reference sequence). The CDR3 coding sequence is TGCAGTGCTAGAGTAGAGGGAGGGCCTACGCAGTATTTT. It is translated as CSARVEGGPTQYF.

This clonotype was seen many times. V gene TRBV4-3 combines with J gene TRBJ2-1; 7 bases line up with TRBD2. Germline V CDR1 and CDR2: LGHNA, YSLEER. The CDR3 runs to 15 residues. With V trimmed by 3 bases and J by 8 bases, 10 bases remained unmatched. For the CDR3, the DNA is TGCGCCAGCAGCCAGCGCCCGACTAGCCCCGATGAGCAGTTCTTC. Amino acids: CASSQRPTSPDEQFF.

The chain joins TRBV27 to TRBJ2-3; 8 bases match TRBD2. Germline CDR1 is MNHEY and CDR2 is SMNVEV (reference sequence). V shed 3 bases, J shed 6 bases, and the junction held 5 bases outside the gene matches. CDR3 length: 14 amino acids. CDR3 DNA sequence: TGTGCCAGCAGTTTTAGCGGGGTTTCTGATACGCAGTATTTT. It yields the protein CASSFSGVSDTQYF.

The chain employs TRBV9 and TRBJ1-5; maybe TRBD1 (6 bases). This CDR3 comprises 15 residues. The germline gives CDR1 SGDLS, CDR2 YYNGEE. The V end lost 3 bases, the J end lost 6 bases, and 16 bases lay between the germline ends. The CDR3 loop is CASSAGGGRTQPQHF. CDR3 coding DNA: TGTGCCAGCAGCGCGGGGGGGGGCCGAACTCAGCCCCAGCATTTT.

This clonotype was counted a few times. This rearrangement joins TRBV12-5 to TRBJ1-4; the D is unclear. CDR1 LGHNT and CDR2 FRNRAP come from the germline V gene. The CDR3 has 13 residues. The DNA for the CDR3 is TGTGCCTATAGACTCACCGTAGATGAAAAACTGTTTTTT. Residues: CAYRLTVDEKLFF.

The genes are TRBV7-2 and TRBJ2-7, with TRBD1 as a possible D gene (6 bases). This CDR3 has 16 amino acids. Per germline, CDR1 SGHTA and CDR2 FQGNSA. V lost 5 bases, J lost 0 bases, and 17 bases lay in between. CDR3 sequence (DNA): TGTGCCAGCAGCCCCGGCTGGGGGCCCTGCTCCTACGAGCAGTACTTC. It translates to CASSPGWGPCSYEQYF.

The table lists this clonotype with a few counts. V usage is TRBV6-1 and J usage is TRBJ2-3; D is possibly TRBD2 (7 bases). The CDR3 runs 14 residues. Germline assignment: CDR1 MNHNS and CDR2 SASEGT. V dropped 6 bases and J dropped 5 bases, with 15 bases sitting between them. This chain's CDR3 is CASRVGGPEDTQYF. DNA of the CDR3: TGTGCCAGCAGGGTGGGGGGGCCTGAAGATACGCAGTATTTT.

In its sample, this clonotype was seen many times. The chain couples TRBV7-2 to TRBJ2-5, with TRBD2 matching over 8 bases. This CDR3 has 16 residues. The V gene's germline CDR1 is SGHTA and CDR2 FQGNSA. After removal of 1 base from V and 5 bases from J, the junction contained 9 bases not matched to a gene. CDR3 amino acids: CASSLEGTRGGETQYF. The CDR3 region has the DNA TGTGCCAGCAGCTTAGAAGGGACTAGGGGTGGGGAGACCCAGTACTTC.

The chain recombines TRBV5-8 with TRBJ2-1; 10 positions agree with TRBD2. Germline loops: CDR1 SGHTS, CDR2 YDEGEE. The junction had 9 bases not matched to a gene; V was cut back by 0 bases and J by 3 bases. This CDR3 spans 18 amino acids. The CDR3 DNA reads TGTGCCAGCAGCTTGGATCCCAGGACTAGCGGCGGCTACAATGAGCAGTTCTTC. The encoded protein is CASSLDPRTSGGYNEQFF.

This clonotype was observed a handful of times. The chain employs TRBV4-1 and TRBJ2-3; 8 positions match TRBD1. Trimming cost V 0 bases and J 3 bases; bases outside gene matches: 8. The germline CDR1 and CDR2 sequences are MGHRA and YSYEKL. CDR3 length: 17 amino acids. CDR3 DNA sequence: TGCGCCAGCAGCCAAGATGGCGACAGGGGATGGACAGATACGCAGTATTTT. Translating gives CASSQDGDRGWTDTQYF.

This clonotype occurred many times. The V and J genes are TRBV7-2 and TRBJ2-1; unclear D gene. The V and J ends lost 3 bases and 5 bases respectively, with 8 bases between them. The CDR3 sequence is 13 residues long. Germline V lookup: CDR1 SGHTA, CDR2 FQGNSA. CDR3 nucleotide sequence: TGTGCCAGCAGCTTGAGTGGCCACAATGAGCAGTTCTTC. Encoded protein: CASSLSGHNEQFF. Looking up the rest from reference TRBV7-2 and TRBJ2-1 gives the full variable domain: GAGVSQSPSNKVTEKGKDVELRCDPISGHTALYWYRQSLGQGLEFLIYFQGNSAPDKSGLPSDRFSAERTGGSVSTLTIQRTQQEDSAVYLCASSLSGHNEQFFGPGTRLTVL.

There are a few counts of this clonotype. This chain joins TRBV4-3 and TRBJ2-5; the D gene is possibly TRBD1 (6 bases). The germline V gene has CDR1 LGHNA and CDR2 YSLEER. The CDR3 is 15 amino acids. V lost 0 bases to trimming and J lost 4 bases, with 12 bases between them. As DNA, the CDR3 is TGCGCCAGCAGCCAAGAGTACAGGGAGAGAGAGACCCAGTACTTC. It encodes CASSQEYRERETQYF.

This rearrangement joins TRBV7-2 to TRBJ2-7, with unresolved D. Trimming took 5 bases from V and 1 from J, leaving 12 bases between them. The CDR3 length is 14 residues. Germline V gene sequence: CDR1 SGHTA, CDR2 FQGNSA. The CDR3 coding sequence is TGTGCCAGCAGCCCGAGCAGGTCGTCCTACGAGCAGTACGTC. Its protein product is CASSPSRSSYEQYV.

The chain combines TRBV15 with TRBJ2-1; D ambiguous. The CDR3 runs to 16 residues. The germline CDR1 and CDR2 sequences are LNHNV and YYDKDF (reference sequence). The V end was cut by 4 bases, the J end by 0 bases, with 13 bases between. The DNA of the CDR3 is TGTGCCACCAGCAAGGAGTTCACGAGCTCCTACAATGAGCAGTTCTTC. As protein: CATSKEFTSSYNEQFF.